The T cell receptor (beta chain) under discussion was sequenced for a study of cytomegalovirus exposure and HLA in healthy donors. On this clone: Its specificity is not known.

Points from the study as a whole: In a later analysis, HLA-associated TCR beta chains were more clonally expanded than equally common others. CMV antigen specificity was confirmed in vitro for a few CMV-associated chains.

Per the germline V gene, CDR1 is SGHTA and CDR2 is FQGNSA. The CDR3 is 15 residues long. PCR was performed using 60 Vbeta and 13 Jbeta primers. TCRdb keeps only in-frame clones here, not all; method: immunoSEQ multiplex PCR. The repertoire consists of more than 140,000 clones, with around 79% occurring once and the leading ten covering under 0.8%. This sequence originates from a male donor in good health and CMV-seronegative. The sequenced material came from PBMCs. The chain recombines TRBV7-2 with TRBJ2-5; D is perhaps TRBD1 (5 bases). TRBJ2-7 matches the DNA end more closely, so the J call is doubtful. The DNA for the CDR3 is TGTGCCAGCAGCTACCAGACAGTGAGCTCCTACGAGCAGTACTTC. Translating gives CASSYQTVSSYEQYF.